The rows below give T cell receptor beta chains drawn from one sample of a study of T cells in Graves' hyperthyroidism and ophthalmopathy. Via MiXCR, TCRdb re-called the multiplex PCR reads, giving one row per CDR3 protein. The sample comprises approximately 690,000 distinct CDR3 sequences, roughly 20% of which are singletons, and 30% to 40% rests with the top ten. The sequencing sample was made of blood. These receptor sequences come from a man aged 30 to 45 with Graves' ophthalmopathy. Both conserved end residues are part of each CDR3. D genes are given only for firm matches. A clone size is listed for some rows: how often the clone was seen (once, few, many), or a class if it is expanded.

abundance	v_gene	j_gene	d_gene	CDR3aa	CDR3nt
many	TRBV6-1	TRBJ2-3	.	CASSLYIGNTQYF	TGTGCCAGCAGCCTGTATATTGGGAATACGCAGTATTTT
.	TRBV20-1	TRBJ2-7	TRBD1	CSAAPGTGGERYF	TGCAGTGCTGCGCCCGGGACAGGGGGCGAGCGGTACTTC
few	TRBV5-5	TRBJ1-1	.	CASSVVQTGRGTEAFF	TGTGCCAGCAGCGTCGTACAAACAGGGAGAGGCACTGAAGCTTTCTTT
.	TRBV6-1	TRBJ1-5	.	CASSYDSPWGNQPQHF	TGTGCCAGCAGTTATGACAGCCCCTGGGGCAATCAGCCCCAGCATTTT
.	TRBV6-1	TRBJ2-7	.	CASSGTGEGTYEQYF	TGTGCCAGCAGTGGTACAGGAGAGGGTACCTACGAGCAGTACTTC
once	TRBV28	TRBJ2-7	.	CASSSRDFSYEQYF	TGTGCCAGCAGTTCGAGGGACTTCTCCTACGAGCAGTACTTC
many	TRBV2	TRBJ2-3	TRBD2	CATSSGTDTQYF	TGTGCCACCTCTAGCGGGACAGATACGCAGTATTTT
few	TRBV14	TRBJ2-1	.	CASSRTMGNEQFF	TGTGCCAGCAGCAGAACTATGGGCAATGAGCAGTTCTTC
.	TRBV6-5	TRBJ1-2	.	CASSYKTAANYGYTF	TGTGCCAGCAGTTACAAGACAGCCGCTAACTATGGCTACACCTTC
.	TRBV20-1	TRBJ1-5	TRBD1	CSARVRGLGNQPQHF	TGCAGTGCTAGAGTCAGGGGGCTCGGAAATCAGCCCCAGCATTTT
few	TRBV28	TRBJ2-2	TRBD1	CASSLLGRGQTGELFF	TGTGCCAGCAGTTTATTGGGCAGGGGGCAAACCGGGGAGCTGTTTTTT
many	TRBV2	TRBJ1-5	.	CASSMTGLSYSNQPQHF	TGTGCCAGCAGTATGACAGGCCTTTCATATAGCAATCAGCCCCAGCATTTT
.	TRBV15	TRBJ1-3	.	CATSRGVEGPGNTIYF	TGTGCCACCAGCAGAGGGGTTGAGGGACCAGGAAACACCATATATTTT
few	TRBV20-1	TRBJ2-7	TRBD2	CSASGLAGVWWQYF	TGCAGTGCTAGTGGACTAGCGGGAGTTTGGTGGCAGTACTTC
few	TRBV10-3	TRBJ2-1	.	CAISEAGQYYNEQFF	TGTGCCATCAGTGAGGCGGGACAGTACTACAATGAGCAGTTCTTC
.	TRBV5-5	TRBJ2-3	TRBD2	CASSLRRNSPSQLAGGVTDTQYF	TGTGCCAGCAGCTTGCGTCGGAACAGCCCTAGTCAGCTAGCGGGAGGTGTCACAGATACGCAGTATTTT
.	TRBV12-3/TRBV12-4	TRBJ1-4	.	CASRGQAGEKLFF	TGTGCCAGCAGAGGGCAGGCCGGTGAAAAACTGTTTTTT
few	TRBV20-1	TRBJ1-3	.	CSAGFSGNTIYF	TGCAGTGCAGGGTTCTCTGGAAACACCATATATTTT
many	TRBV6-1	TRBJ2-7	.	CASTPGAGSYEQYF	TGTGCCAGCACCCCCGGGGCAGGATCCTACGAGCAGTACTTC
.	TRBV28	TRBJ2-1	.	CASSLWVPFGQFF	TGTGCCAGCAGTTTATGGGTGCCTTTCGGGCAGTTCTTC
few	TRBV3-1	TRBJ1-6	.	CASSQGSRNNSPLHF	TGTGCCAGCAGCCAAGGCTCCCGAAATAATTCACCCCTCCACTTT
few	TRBV6-1	TRBJ2-1	.	CASRQNTGTYYNEQFF	TGTGCCAGCAGACAAAATACCGGGACCTATTACAATGAGCAGTTCTTC